This T cell receptor beta chain was documented in a study of T cell responses to AZD1222 COVID-19 vaccine. Study results and limitations: It was only after the peak T cell response that any repertoires were sampled. Two AZD1222 doses significantly raised spike-specific TCR breadth and depth over controls.

As regards this clone: What it recognizes is unknown.

Measured with immunoSEQ multiplex PCR; TCRdb has only the in-frame clones, and not every one. The table has 25,000 to 30,000 clones, about nine tenths seen once. The CDR3 spans 15 residues. Germline loops: CDR1 SGDLS, CDR2 YYNGEE. The ends were cut back, 3 bases at V and 4 bases at J, with 16 bases in the middle. This chain connects TRBV9 to TRBJ1-2; D perhaps matches TRBD1 (6 bases). The clonotype comes from an adult in good health. The sample consisted of peripheral blood, taken on day 0 of AZD1222 vaccination. The CDR3 bases are TGTGCCAGCAGCGAGGGAGGGGGGCGATCCTATGGCTACACCTTC. Translating gives CASSEGGGRSYGYTF.